The present TCR beta chain was sequenced within a study of cytomegalovirus exposure and HLA in healthy donors. Study outcomes and limitations: Previously analyzed data showed that most TCR beta V segments were productive at a frequency of about 87% or about 30%. With DRB1 most and HLA-C fewest, TCR association rates differed between HLA loci in a later analysis.

As regards this clone: What it binds is unknown.

With 60 Vbeta and 13 Jbeta primers, the PCR was carried out. TCRdb's table, derived via immunoSEQ multiplex PCR, lists solely in-frame clones and lacks some. The repertoire holds about 160,000 clones, with more than 70% as singletons. Per the germline V gene, CDR1 is GTSNPN and CDR2 is SVGIG (reference sequence). V was clipped by 5 bases and J by 6 bases; unmatched bases: 8. This CDR3 region has 14 residues. The chain uses TRBV30 and TRBJ2-5; 11 nucleotides line up with TRBD2. The sequenced sample consisted of PBMCs. This clonotype was sampled from a male donor in good health and CMV-seropositive. The CDR3, as DNA: TGTGCCTGGGGGACTAGCGGAGGTAGGAAGACCCAGTACTTC. The encoded protein is CAWGTSGGRKTQYF.